A selection of T cell receptor beta chains follows, all from one sample in a study of CD8+CD57+ T cells in acquired aplastic anemia. TCRdb re-derived calls from the reads in MiXCR, one entry per CDR3 protein. The sample lists approximately 470,000 distinct CDR3 sequences, less than 35% occurring once. Material: sorted CD4+, CD8+, or CD8+CD57+ T cells (not recorded which) from PBMCs. Every receptor here comes from a human donor with aplastic anemia. Both conserved end residues are part of each CDR3. The order of the fields is V gene, clone size, J gene, D gene, CDR3 DNA, CDR3 protein. A D gene is named only where the DNA matches it firmly. Rows may omit the clone size; those that give it use once, few, many or a size class.

>TRBV25-1|-|TRBJ2-3|-
TGTTCCAGCGGTAGCGGCACAGATACGCAGTATTTT
CSSGSGTDTQYF
>TRBV6-1|-|TRBJ2-3|-
TGTGCCAGCAGTAGCGGGTCTAGCACAGATACGCAGTATTTT
CASSSGSSTDTQYF
>TRBV20-1|few|TRBJ2-3|TRBD1
TGCAGTGCCACGACAGGGGGCCGGTCAGATACGCAGTATTTT
CSATTGGRSDTQYF
>TRBV3-1|-|TRBJ2-1|-
TGTGCCAGCAGCCAAGGACTACTGGGCAATGAGCAGTTCTTC
CASSQGLLGNEQFF
>TRBV7-9|-|TRBJ1-4|-
TGTGCCAGCAGCCAAATGGGTGGGGCCGAGATAAATGAAAAACTGTTTTTT
CASSQMGGAEINEKLFF
>TRBV2|once|TRBJ2-1|TRBD2
TGTGCCAGCAGTGACTCGGGGACTAGCGGGAGAAGGCATGAGCAGTTCTTC
CASSDSGTSGRRHEQFF
>TRBV9|many|TRBJ1-3|-
TGTGCCAGCAGCGCGTACCCCGGGTTTGGAAACACCATATATTTT
CASSAYPGFGNTIYF
>TRBV4-3|many|TRBJ2-7|-
TGCGCCAGCAGCCAAGAGGGTAGAGGAGGCTACGAGCAGTACTTC
CASSQEGRGGYEQYF
>TRBV2|few|TRBJ1-2|-
TGTGCCAGCAGCCAGAATACAGGGAGCTATGGCTACACCTTC
CASSQNTGSYGYTF
>TRBV2|-|TRBJ1-4|-
TGTGCCAGCAGGGAGACAGTTTGGGAAAAACTGTTTTTT
CASRETVWEKLFF
>TRBV20-1|many|TRBJ1-1|-
TGCAGTGCTAGCGGGGGACTACCGAACACTGAAGCTTTCTTT
CSASGGLPNTEAFF
>TRBV15|many|TRBJ1-5|-
TGTGCCACCAGCGAAGGACTAAGGGGCGATCAGCCCCAGCATTTT
CATSEGLRGDQPQHF
>TRBV7-2|-|TRBJ2-2|TRBD1
TGTGCCAGCAGCTTAGCCGGGACAGGGGGCATGGGGGAGCTGTTTTTT
CASSLAGTGGMGELFF
>TRBV19|-|TRBJ2-3|-
TGTGCCACCCAGAAAGCGGGTAGCACAGATACGCAGTATTTT
CATQKAGSTDTQYF
>TRBV19|many|TRBJ1-2|-
TGTGCCAGTAGTCCTTATCGGGAGACCTCCCATGGCTACACCTTC
CASSPYRETSHGYTF
>TRBV20-1|many|TRBJ1-2|-
TGCAGTGCTAGAGGGGCAGGGATGCTCTATGGCTACACCTTC
CSARGAGMLYGYTF
>TRBV24-1|many|TRBJ1-5|TRBD1
TGTGCCACCAGTGACGCGACAGGGGGCTTTGTTCAGCCCCAGCATTTT
CATSDATGGFVQPQHF
>TRBV6-1|many|TRBJ1-2|-
TGTGCCAGTACGATGGGGGGTGGCTACACCTTC
CASTMGGGYTF
>TRBV10-2|-|TRBJ2-7|-
TGTGCCAGCAGTTTCACGGGGTCCACGTACGAGCAGTACTTC
CASSFTGSTYEQYF
>TRBV4-1|many|TRBJ1-5|-
TGCGCCAGCAGCCAAGCAGGGCTACGCAATCAGCCCCAGCATTTT
CASSQAGLRNQPQHF
>TRBV7-9|-|TRBJ2-7|-
TGTGCCAGCAGCTTCGGGGTCAACTACGAGCAGTACTTC
CASSFGVNYEQYF
>TRBV10-3|-|TRBJ2-3|-
TGTGCCATCAGTGAGTCGGCGGTAACAGATACGCAGTATTTT
CAISESAVTDTQYF
>TRBV20-1|few|TRBJ1-2|-
TGCAGTGTCGAAGACCGATTGGGGACCGATGGCTACACCTTC
CSVEDRLGTDGYTF
>TRBV2|few|TRBJ2-1|-
TGTGCCAGCACCCTCGGAGGGGGGGCAATCAATGAGCAGTTCTTC
CASTLGGGAINEQFF